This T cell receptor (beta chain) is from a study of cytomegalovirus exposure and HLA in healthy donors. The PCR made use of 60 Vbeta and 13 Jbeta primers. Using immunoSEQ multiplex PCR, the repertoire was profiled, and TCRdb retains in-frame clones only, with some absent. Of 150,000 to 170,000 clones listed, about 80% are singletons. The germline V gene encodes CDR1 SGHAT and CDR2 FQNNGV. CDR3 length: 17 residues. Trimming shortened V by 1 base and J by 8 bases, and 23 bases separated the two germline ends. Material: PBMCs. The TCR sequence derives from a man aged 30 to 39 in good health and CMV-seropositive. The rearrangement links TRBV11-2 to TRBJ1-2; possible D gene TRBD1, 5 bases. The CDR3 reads CASSLAFRGNNRRGYTF. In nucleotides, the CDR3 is TGTGCCAGCAGCTTAGCGTTTCGGGGGAATAACCGCCGAGGCTACACCTTC.